Sequencing of this T cell receptor (beta chain) was carried out in a study of spatial heterogeneity in lung cancer. General observations from the study: There were more appearances of ubiquitous expanded tumor TCRs in blood at resection than at follow-up.

Indicated time point: blood at routine non-recurrence follow-up after resection. Sequencing was performed on whole RNA extracted from tumor and nontumor lung tissue, or from frozen PBMC, and the material was left unsorted. With V trimmed by 4 bases and J by 5 bases, 7 bases remained unmatched. CDR1 and CDR2 from the germline V gene are SGHDN and FVKESK. This CDR3 comprises 15 residues. TCR cDNA molecules were tagged individually, and each one carried a unique molecular identifier. Via MiXCR, TCRdb re-called the 5' RACE reads, giving one row per CDR3 protein. The sample has 39,000 or so distinct CDR3 sequences; about 10% are singletons. Only a few counts were recorded for this clonotype. The antigen remains unidentified.

The sequences come from PBMCs, collected at follow-up. This rearrangement joins TRBV14 to TRBJ2-5, with 10 bases identical to TRBD2. The TCR originated in a female donor with early-stage non-small cell lung cancer. This chain's CDR3 is CASSLGLAKSETQYF. Written as DNA, the CDR3 is TGTGCCAGCAGCCTGGGACTAGCGAAATCGGAGACCCAGTACTTC.